This T cell receptor (beta chain) was observed in a study of cytomegalovirus exposure and HLA in healthy donors. PCR employed 60 Vbeta and 13 Jbeta primers. Per the authors' pipeline: About 10 million shared chains were among some 75 million unique TCR beta chains counted in a later analysis. Sequenced by immunoSEQ multiplex PCR; TCRdb stores in-frame clones only, minus some. V and J calls and clone size are copied from that table; D and trimming were computed from the DNA. This sample has around 100,000 clones; about 79% occur once, and the top ten carry 5.8%. Findings of the study overall: About 87% or about 30% of the time was how often most TCR beta V segments were productive, according to an earlier analysis. Through in vitro validation, a few CMV-associated chains were shown to be specific for CMV antigens.

This clone is a singleton in its sample. Antigen unknown. The source of this sequence is a man aged 55 to 69 in good health and CMV-seropositive. Sample: PBMCs.

CDR3: CASIVAGLTNYGYTF. Written as DNA, the CDR3 is TGTGCCAGCATAGTGGCAGGGCTCACTAACTATGGCTACACCTTC. This chain joins TRBV2 and TRBJ1-2, with a possible D match to TRBD1 (5 bases). Germline CDR1 is SNHLY and CDR2 is FYNNEI. Between the trimmed V and J ends, which lost 7 bases and 0 bases, there was a span of 15 bases. The length of the CDR3 is 15 residues.